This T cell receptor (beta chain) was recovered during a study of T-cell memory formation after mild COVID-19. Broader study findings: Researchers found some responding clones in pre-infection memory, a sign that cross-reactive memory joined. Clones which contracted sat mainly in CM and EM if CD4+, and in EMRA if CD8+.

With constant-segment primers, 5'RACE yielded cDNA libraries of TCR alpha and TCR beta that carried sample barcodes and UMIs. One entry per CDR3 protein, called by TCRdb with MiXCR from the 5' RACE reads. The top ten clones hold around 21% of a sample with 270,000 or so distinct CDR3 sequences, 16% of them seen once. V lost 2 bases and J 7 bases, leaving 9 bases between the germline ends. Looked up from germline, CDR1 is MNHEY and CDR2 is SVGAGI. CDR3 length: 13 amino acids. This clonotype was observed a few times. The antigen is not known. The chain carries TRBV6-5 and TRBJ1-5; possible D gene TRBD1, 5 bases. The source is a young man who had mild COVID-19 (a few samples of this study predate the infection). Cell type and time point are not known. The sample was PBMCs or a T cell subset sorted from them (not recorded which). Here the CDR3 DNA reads TGTGCCAGCAGTTACGGGGCGGCCCAGCCCCAGCATTTT. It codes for CASSYGAAQPQHF.